This TCR beta chain is from a study of vaccination effects on CD4 cells after COVID-19. Assay used: immunoSEQ multiplex PCR; TCRdb lists only in-frame clones, some missing. This repertoire shows about 74,000 clones, 77% found once; its top ten account for approximately 2%. It was after around eleven days of culture that CD4+ T cells were isolated. Cells had half their medium changed to IL-2 medium on days 3 and 7. This clone turned up a few times. The antigen remains unidentified. Specimen: CD4+ T cells from PBMCs cultured without peptide, collected before COVID-19 vaccination. This clonotype was sampled from a human donor who received a COVID-19 vaccine.

CDR3 in amino acids: CASGRTGTNEKLFF. For the CDR3, the DNA is TGTGCCAGCGGTAGGACAGGGACTAATGAAAAACTGTTTTTT. This chain joins TRBV27 and TRBJ1-4; TRBD1 matches at 8 bases. Germline trimming cut 8 bases from V and 2 bases from J; bases unmatched to any gene: 4. Germline V gene data show CDR1 as MNHEY and CDR2 as SMNVEV (reference sequence). This CDR3 has 14 residues.